A selection of T cell receptor beta chains follows, all from one sample in a study of shared clonotypes between healthy human individuals. Here immunoSEQ multiplex PCR was the method, and the copy in TCRdb shows in-frame clones only, minus some. The repertoire consists of roughly 2.4 million clones, with nearly 97% occurring once and the leading ten covering around 0.13%. The sequencing sample was made of naive CD4+ T cells sorted from blood. These receptors were collected from a man between 18 and 35 years old in good health. CDR3s include the opening cysteine and the closing phenylalanine or tryptophan.

v_call cdr3_aa
TRBV4-2 CASSQDAPITYNEQFF
TRBV11-3 CASSSRWDGELFF
TRBV9 CASSVGGRFQETQYF
TRBV30 CAWSRTGGGTEAFF
TRBV19 CASSKRDRPYGYTF
TRBV18 CASSPVGLASIQETQYF
TRBV11-3 CASSTTSNTEAFF
TRBV2 CASREENEQFF
TRBV28 CASGPSNQPQHF
TRBV2 CASSLRGGTNEKLFF
TRBV11-1 CASSFSGDSSTDTQYF
TRBV5-4 CASSYGAGERDTQYF
TRBV11-3 CASSITGDYEQYF
TRBV6-5 CASSYQRTGFYGYTF
TRBV5-1 CASTRNDVEETQYF
TRBV4-3 CASSQDLGVSNGYTF
TRBV2 CASRGTGGEQYF
TRBV6-5 CASSSGTVSIQYF
TRBV7-9 CASSLVMGTHLLWEQYF
TRBV12-5 CASGLVFVGGNSNSTDTQYF